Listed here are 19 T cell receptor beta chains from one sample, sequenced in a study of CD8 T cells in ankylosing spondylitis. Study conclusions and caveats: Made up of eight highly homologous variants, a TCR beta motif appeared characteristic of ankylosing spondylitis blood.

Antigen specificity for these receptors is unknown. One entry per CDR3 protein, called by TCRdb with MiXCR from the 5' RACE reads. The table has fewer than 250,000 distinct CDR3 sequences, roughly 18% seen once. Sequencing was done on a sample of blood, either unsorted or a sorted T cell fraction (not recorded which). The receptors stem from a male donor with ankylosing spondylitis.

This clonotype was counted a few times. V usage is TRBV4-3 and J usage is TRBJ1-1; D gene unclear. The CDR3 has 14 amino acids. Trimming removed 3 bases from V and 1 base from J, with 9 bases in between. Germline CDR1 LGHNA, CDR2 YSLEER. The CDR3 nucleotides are TGCGCCAGCAGCCACAGAAGAGGGAACACTGAAGCTTTCTTT. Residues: CASSHRRGNTEAFF.

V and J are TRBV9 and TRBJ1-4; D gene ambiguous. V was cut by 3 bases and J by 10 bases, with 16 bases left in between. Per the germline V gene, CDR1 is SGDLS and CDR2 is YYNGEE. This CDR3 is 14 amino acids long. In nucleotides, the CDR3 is TGTGCCAGCAGCGCCGAGCTCCCGGCTGGAAAACTGTTTTTT. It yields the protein CASSAELPAGKLFF.

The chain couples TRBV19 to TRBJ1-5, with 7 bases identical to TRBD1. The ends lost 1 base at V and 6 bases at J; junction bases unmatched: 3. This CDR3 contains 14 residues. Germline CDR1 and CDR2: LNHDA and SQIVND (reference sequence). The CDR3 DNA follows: TGTGCCAGTAGTATAGTGCCAGGGGGTCAGCCCCAGCATTTT. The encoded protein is CASSIVPGGQPQHF.

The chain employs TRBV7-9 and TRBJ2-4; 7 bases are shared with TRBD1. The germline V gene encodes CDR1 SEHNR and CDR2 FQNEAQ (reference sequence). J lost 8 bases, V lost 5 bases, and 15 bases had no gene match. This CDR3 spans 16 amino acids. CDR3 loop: CASSPRDSHSRDIQYF. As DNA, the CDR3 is TGTGCCAGCAGCCCGAGGGACAGCCATTCGCGGGACATTCAGTACTTC.

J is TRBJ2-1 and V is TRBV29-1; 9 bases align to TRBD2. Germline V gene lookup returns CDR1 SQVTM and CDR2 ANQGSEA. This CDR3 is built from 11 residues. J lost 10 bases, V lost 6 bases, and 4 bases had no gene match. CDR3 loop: CSVAGGSEQFF. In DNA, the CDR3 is TGCAGCGTGGCGGGGGGGTCGGAGCAGTTCTTC.

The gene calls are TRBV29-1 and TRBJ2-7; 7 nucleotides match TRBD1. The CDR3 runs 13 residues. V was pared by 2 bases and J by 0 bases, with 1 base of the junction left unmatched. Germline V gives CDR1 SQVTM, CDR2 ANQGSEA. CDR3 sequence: CSVEQGDSYEQYF. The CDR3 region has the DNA TGCAGCGTTGAACAGGGGGACTCCTACGAGCAGTACTTC.

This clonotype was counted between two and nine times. CDR3 loop: CASSLGQGSYGYTF. Written as DNA, the CDR3 is TGTGCCAGCAGCTTAGGCCAGGGGAGCTATGGCTACACCTTC. J is TRBJ1-2 and V is TRBV13, with D tentatively TRBD1 (6 bases). Trimming stripped 0 bases from V and 4 bases from J, with 9 bases between. The CDR3 spans 14 residues. Germline CDR1 is PRHDT and CDR2 is FYEKMQ (reference sequence).

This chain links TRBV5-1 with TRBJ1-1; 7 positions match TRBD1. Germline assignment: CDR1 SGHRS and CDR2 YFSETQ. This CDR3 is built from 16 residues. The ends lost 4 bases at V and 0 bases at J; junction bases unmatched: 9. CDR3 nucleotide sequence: TGCGCCAGCAGCACCCTCCCGACAGGGTTGAACACTGAAGCTTTCTTT. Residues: CASSTLPTGLNTEAFF.

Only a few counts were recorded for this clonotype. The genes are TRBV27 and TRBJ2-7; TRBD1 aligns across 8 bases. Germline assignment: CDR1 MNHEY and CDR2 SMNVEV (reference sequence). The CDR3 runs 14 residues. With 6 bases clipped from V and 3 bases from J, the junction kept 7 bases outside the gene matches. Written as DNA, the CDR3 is TGTGCCAGCAGCTCGGGACAGGCTTACTACGAGCAGTACTTC. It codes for CASSSGQAYYEQYF.

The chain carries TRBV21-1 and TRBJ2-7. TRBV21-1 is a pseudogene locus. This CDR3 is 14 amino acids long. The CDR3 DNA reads TGTGCCAGCAGCAAAGCCTACCGGCACTACGAGCAGTACTTC. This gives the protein CASSKAYRHYEQYF.

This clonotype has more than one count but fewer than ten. The CDR3 here is CASSLFTSTDTQYF. The CDR3 nucleotides read TGTGCCAGCAGCTTATTTACTAGCACAGATACGCAGTATTTT. This sequence joins TRBV7-6 and TRBJ2-3; no clear D gene. Germline CDR1 reads SGHVS; CDR2 reads FNYEAQ. This CDR3 has 14 residues. V was shortened by 2 bases and J by 0 bases, with 6 bases between the two germline ends.

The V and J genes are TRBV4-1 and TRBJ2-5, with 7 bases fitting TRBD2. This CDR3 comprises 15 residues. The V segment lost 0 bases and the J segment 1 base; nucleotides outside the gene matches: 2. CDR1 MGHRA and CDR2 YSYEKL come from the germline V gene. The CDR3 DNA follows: TGCGCCAGCAGCCAAGATGGGAGGGCCCAAGAGACCCAGTACTTC. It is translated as CASSQDGRAQETQYF.

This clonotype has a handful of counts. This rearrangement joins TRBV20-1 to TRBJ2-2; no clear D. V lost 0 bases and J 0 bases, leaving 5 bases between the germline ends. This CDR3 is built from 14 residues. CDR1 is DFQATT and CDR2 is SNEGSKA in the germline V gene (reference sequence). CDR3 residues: CSARELANTGELFF. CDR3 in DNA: TGCAGTGCTAGAGAGCTAGCGAACACCGGGGAGCTGTTTTTT.

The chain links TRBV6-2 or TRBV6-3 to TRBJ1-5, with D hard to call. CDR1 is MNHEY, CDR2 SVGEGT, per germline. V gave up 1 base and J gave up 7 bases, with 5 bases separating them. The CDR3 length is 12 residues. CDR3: CASSYYDQPQHF. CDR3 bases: TGTGCCAGCAGTTACTATGACCAGCCCCAGCATTTT.

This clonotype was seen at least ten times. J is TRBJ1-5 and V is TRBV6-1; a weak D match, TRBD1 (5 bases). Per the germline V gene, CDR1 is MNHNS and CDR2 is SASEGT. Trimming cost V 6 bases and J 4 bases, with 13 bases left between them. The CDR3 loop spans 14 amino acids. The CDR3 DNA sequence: TGTGCCAGCAGGCCTGGGGGTTCAAATCAGCCCCAGCATTTT. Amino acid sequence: CASRPGGSNQPQHF.

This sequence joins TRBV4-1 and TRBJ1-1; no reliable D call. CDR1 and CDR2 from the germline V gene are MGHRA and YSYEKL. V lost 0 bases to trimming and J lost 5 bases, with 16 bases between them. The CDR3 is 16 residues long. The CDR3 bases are TGCGCCAGCAGCCAAGATTGGGCAGAAGCGAGGACTGAAGCTTTCTTT. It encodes CASSQDWAEARTEAFF.

CDR3 sequence (DNA): TGCGCCAGCAGCCCCGCGGGGGGGGTTTACGAGCAGTACTTC. Protein: CASSPAGGVYEQYF. The V gene is TRBV5-1, the J gene TRBJ2-7; 9 bases fit TRBD2. The junction had 6 bases not matched to a gene; V was cut back by 4 bases and J by 4 bases. The CDR3 has 14 residues. From germline, CDR1 is SGHRS and CDR2 YFSETQ.

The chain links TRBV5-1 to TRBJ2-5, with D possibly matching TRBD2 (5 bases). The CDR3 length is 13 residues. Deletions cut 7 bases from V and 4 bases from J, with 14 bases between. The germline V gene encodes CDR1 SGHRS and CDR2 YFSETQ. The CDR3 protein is CASRRTASETQYF. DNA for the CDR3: TGCGCCAGCCGCCGGACTGCCTCAGAGACCCAGTACTTC.

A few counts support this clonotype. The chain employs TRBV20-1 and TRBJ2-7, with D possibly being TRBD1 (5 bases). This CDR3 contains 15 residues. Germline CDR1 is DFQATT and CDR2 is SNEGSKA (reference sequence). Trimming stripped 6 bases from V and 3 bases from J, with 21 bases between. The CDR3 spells CSASVFQGVFYEQYF. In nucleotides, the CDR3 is TGCAGTGCCTCCGTTTTTCAGGGTGTCTTCTACGAGCAGTACTTC.